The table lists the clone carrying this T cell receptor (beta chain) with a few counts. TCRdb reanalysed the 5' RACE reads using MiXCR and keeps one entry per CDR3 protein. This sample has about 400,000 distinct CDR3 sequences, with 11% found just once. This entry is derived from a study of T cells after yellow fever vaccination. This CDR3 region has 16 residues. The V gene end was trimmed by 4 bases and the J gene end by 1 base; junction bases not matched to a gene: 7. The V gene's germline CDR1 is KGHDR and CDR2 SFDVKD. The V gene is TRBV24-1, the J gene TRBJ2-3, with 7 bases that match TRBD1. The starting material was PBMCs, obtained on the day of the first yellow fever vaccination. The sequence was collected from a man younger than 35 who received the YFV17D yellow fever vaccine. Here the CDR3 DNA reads TGTGCCACCAGTGAGTTTACAGGGGTCGGCACAGATACGCAGTATTTT. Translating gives CATSEFTGVGTDTQYF.